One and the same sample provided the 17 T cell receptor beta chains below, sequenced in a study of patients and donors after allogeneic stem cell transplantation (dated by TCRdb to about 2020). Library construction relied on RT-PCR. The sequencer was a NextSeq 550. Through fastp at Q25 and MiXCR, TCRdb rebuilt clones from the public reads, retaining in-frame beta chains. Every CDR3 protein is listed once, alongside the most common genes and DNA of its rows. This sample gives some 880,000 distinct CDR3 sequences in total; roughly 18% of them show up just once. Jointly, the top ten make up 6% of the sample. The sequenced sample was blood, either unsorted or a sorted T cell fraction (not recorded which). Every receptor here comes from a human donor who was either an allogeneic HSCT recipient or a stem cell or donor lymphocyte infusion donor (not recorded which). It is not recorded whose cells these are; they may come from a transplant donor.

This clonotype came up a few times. The CDR3 DNA follows: TGCGCCAGCAGTCTCCAGGGCACCGAGAACACTGAAGCTTTCTTT. This sequence encodes CASSLQGTENTEAFF. The genes are TRBV5-1 and TRBJ1-1; possibly TRBD1 for D (5 bases). Trimming cost V 5 bases and J 1 base, with 15 bases left between them. CDR3 length: 15 residues. Germline V gives CDR1 SGHRS, CDR2 YFSETQ. Full variable domain (rest looked up from reference TRBV5-1 and TRBJ1-1): KAGVTQTPRYLIKTRGQQVTLSCSPISGHRSVSWYQQTPGQGLQFLFEYFSETQRNKGNFPGRFSGRQFSNSRSEMNVSTLELGDSALYLCASSLQGTENTEAFFGQGTRLTVV.

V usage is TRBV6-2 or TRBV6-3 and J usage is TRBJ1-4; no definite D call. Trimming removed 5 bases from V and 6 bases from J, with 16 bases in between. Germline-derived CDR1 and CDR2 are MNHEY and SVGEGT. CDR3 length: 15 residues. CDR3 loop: CASSGSDLPDEKLFF. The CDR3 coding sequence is TGTGCCAGCAGTGGTTCGGACTTGCCTGATGAAAAACTGTTTTTT.

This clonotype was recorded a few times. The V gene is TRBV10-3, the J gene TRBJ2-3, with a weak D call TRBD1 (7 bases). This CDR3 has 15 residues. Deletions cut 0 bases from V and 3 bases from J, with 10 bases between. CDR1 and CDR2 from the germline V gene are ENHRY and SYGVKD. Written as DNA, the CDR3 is TGTGCCATCAGTGAGTCTGCAGGGGGGACAGATACGCAGTATTTT. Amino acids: CAISESAGGTDTQYF.

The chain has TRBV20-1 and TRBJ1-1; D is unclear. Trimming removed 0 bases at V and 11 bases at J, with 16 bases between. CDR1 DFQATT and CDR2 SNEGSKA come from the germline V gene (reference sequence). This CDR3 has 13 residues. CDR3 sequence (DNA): TGCAGTGCTAGAGAGTACGGACGGACGAGTGCTTTCTTT. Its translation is CSAREYGRTSAFF.

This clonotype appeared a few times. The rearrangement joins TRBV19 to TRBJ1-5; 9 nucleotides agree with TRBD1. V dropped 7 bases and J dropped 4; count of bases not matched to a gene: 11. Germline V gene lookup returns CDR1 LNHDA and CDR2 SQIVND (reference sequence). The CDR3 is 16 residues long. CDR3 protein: CASIPRGTGWNQPQHF. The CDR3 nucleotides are TGTGCCAGTATCCCCCGGGGGACAGGGTGGAATCAGCCCCAGCATTTT.

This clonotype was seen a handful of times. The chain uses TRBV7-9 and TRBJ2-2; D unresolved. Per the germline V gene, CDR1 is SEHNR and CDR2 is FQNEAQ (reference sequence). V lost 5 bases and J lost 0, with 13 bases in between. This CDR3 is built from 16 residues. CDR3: CASSPTSTANTGELFF. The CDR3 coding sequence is TGTGCCAGCAGCCCTACATCCACCGCGAACACCGGGGAGCTGTTTTTT.

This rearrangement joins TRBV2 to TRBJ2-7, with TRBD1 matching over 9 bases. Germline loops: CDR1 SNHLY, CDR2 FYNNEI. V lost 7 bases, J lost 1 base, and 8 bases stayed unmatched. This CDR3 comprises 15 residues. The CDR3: CASTRGGTGSYEQYF. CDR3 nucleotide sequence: TGTGCCAGCACCCGAGGGGGGACAGGGTCCTACGAGCAGTACTTC.

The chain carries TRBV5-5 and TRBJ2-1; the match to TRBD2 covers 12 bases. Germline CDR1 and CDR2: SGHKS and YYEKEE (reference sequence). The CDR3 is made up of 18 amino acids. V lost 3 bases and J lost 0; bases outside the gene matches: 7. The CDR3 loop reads CASSSGLAGRSSYNEQFF. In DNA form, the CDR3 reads TGTGCCAGCAGCTCCGGACTAGCGGGGAGGAGCTCCTACAATGAGCAGTTCTTC.

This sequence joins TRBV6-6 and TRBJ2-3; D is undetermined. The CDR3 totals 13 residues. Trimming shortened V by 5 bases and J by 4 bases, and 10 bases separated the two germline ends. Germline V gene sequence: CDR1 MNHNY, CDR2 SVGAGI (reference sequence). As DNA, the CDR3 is TGTGCCAGCAGTGACCCGGAGTCAGATACGCAGTATTTT. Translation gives CASSDPESDTQYF.

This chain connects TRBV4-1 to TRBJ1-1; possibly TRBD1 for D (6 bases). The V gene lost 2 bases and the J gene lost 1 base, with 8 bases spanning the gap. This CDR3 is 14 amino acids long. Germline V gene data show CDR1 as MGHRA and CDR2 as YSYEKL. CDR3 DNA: TGCGCCAGCAGCCAATCACAGGGGAACACTGAAGCTTTCTTT. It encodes CASSQSQGNTEAFF.

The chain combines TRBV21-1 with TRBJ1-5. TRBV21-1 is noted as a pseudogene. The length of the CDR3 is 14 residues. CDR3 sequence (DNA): TGTGCCAGCAGCTTTTACGGATTCACTCAGCCCCAGCATTTT. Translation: CASSFYGFTQPQHF.

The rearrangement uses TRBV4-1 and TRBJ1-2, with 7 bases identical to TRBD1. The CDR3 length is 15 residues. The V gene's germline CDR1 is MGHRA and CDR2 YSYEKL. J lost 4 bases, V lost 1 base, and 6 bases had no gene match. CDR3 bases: TGCGCCAGCAGCCAAGTCTGGGACAGAGCCTATGGCTACACCTTC. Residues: CASSQVWDRAYGYTF.

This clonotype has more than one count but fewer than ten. CDR3 nucleotide sequence: TGTGCCAGCAGCCGTAAAGGGGGAACTGGGGCCAACGTCCTGACTTTC. This gives the protein CASSRKGGTGANVLTF. The chain recombines TRBV3-1 with TRBJ2-6; D perhaps matches TRBD1 (6 bases). V was cut by 4 bases and J by 2 bases, with 12 bases left in between. This CDR3 is 16 amino acids long. Germline loops: CDR1 LGHDT, CDR2 YNNKEL (reference sequence).

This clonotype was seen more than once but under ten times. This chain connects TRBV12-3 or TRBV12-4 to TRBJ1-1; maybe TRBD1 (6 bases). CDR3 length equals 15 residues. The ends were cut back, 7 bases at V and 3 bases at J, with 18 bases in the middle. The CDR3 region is CASNDSDSPYTEAFF. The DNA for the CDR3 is TGTGCCAGCAACGATTCGGACAGCCCCTACACTGAAGCTTTCTTT.

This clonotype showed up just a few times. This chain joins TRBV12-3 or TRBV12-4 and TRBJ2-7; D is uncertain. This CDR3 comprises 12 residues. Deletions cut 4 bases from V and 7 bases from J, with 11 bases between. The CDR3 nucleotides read TGTGCCAGCAGTTCTCGTGCGCGAGAGCAGTACTTC. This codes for CASSSRAREQYF.

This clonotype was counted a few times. The CDR3 coding sequence is TGTGCCAGCAGTCACGACAGAGCTAACTATGGCTACACCTTC. It yields the protein CASSHDRANYGYTF. The chain recombines TRBV6-2 or TRBV6-3 with TRBJ1-2, with a tentative D call TRBD1 (5 bases). Germline V gene lookup returns CDR1 MNHEY and CDR2 SVGEGT. This CDR3 has 14 amino acids. V lost 5 bases and J lost 0, with 10 bases in between.

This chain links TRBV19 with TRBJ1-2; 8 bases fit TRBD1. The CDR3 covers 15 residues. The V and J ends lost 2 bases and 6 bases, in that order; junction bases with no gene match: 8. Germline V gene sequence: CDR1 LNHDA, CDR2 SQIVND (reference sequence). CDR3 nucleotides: TGTGCCAGTAGTATATGGGGGGCGACAGGGGATGGCTACACCTTC. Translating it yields CASSIWGATGDGYTF. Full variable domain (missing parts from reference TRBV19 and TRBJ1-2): DGGITQSPKYLFRKEGQNVTLSCEQNLNHDAMYWYRQDPGQGLRLIYYSQIVNDFQKGDIAEGYSVSREKKESFPLTVTSAQKNPTAFYLCASSIWGATGDGYTFGSGTRLTVV.